The table lists the clone carrying this TCR beta chain with a few counts. The target antigen is unknown. This specimen comes from a study of T cells in Graves' hyperthyroidism and ophthalmopathy. Study-wide results and limits: The model anticipated ophthalmopathy a median about six months pre-onset. Most clonotypes expanded in thyroid above 0.001 were likewise present in blood.

The source material, RNA transcripts, was used to amplify TCR beta CDR3 regions. The HTBI primer set served for first-round RT-PCR of the TCR CDR3. Via MiXCR, TCRdb re-called the multiplex PCR reads, giving one row per CDR3 protein. The sample has some 300,000 distinct CDR3 sequences; 15% to 20% are singletons. A Clinical Activity Score of at least 3, a NOSPECS grade of at least 4 and a duration under 3 months were recorded in the ophthalmopathy patients. The CDR3 has 13 amino acids. Germline assignment: CDR1 ENHRY and CDR2 SYGVKD. J lost 1 base, V lost 6 bases, and 0 bases had no gene match. The gene calls are TRBV10-3 and TRBJ1-1, with 9 bases matching TRBD1. The origin of this receptor is a man aged 45-60 years with Graves' ophthalmopathy. The material sequenced was blood. The CDR3 loop reads CAIRGQGNTEAFF. The CDR3 DNA reads TGTGCCATCAGGGGACAGGGGAACACTGAAGCTTTCTTT.